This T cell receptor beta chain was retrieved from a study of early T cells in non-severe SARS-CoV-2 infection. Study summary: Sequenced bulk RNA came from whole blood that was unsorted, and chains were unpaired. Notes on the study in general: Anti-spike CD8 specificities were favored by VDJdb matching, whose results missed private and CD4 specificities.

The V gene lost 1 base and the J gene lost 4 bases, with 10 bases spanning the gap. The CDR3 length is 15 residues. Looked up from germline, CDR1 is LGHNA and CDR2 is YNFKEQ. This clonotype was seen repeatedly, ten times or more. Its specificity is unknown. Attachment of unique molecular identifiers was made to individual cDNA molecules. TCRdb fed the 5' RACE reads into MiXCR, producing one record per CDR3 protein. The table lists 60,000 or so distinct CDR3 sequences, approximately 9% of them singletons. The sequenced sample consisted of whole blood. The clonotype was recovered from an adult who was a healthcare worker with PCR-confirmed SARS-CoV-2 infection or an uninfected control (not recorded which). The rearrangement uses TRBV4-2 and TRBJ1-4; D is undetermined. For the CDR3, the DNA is TGTGCCAGCAGCCAAGTGGGAGGGATTAATGAAAAACTGTTTTTT. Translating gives CASSQVGGINEKLFF.